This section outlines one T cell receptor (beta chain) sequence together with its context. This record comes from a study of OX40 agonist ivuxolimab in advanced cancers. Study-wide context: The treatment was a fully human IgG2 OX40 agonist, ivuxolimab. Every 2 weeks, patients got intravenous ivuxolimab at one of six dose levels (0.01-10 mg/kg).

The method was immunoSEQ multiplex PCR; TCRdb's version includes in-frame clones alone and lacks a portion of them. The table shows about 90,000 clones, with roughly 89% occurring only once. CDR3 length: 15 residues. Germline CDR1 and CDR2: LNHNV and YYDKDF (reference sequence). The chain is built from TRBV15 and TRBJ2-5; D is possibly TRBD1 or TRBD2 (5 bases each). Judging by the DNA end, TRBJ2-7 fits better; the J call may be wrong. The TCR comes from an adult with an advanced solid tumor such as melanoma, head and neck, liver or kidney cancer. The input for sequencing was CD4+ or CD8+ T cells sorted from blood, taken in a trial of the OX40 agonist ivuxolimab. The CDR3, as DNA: TGTGCCACCAGCATAGCTTTTGGGGGCTCCTACGAGCAGTACTTC. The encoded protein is CATSIAFGGSYEQYF.